This TCR beta chain was sequenced in a study of shared clonotypes between healthy human individuals. About the study: Donors were two women and a few men aged 18 to 49. Study findings and constraints: Expectations were that clonotype sharing among donors would be affected by sequencing depth. About 5% was the fraction of naive CD4 clonotypes found shared across a few donors.

Naive CD8 populations comprised CD45RO-negative cells positively selected for CCR7, excluding terminally differentiated effector memory CD45RA+ cells. The CDR3 length is 15 residues. The germline V gene encodes CDR1 MNHEY and CDR2 SMNVEV (reference sequence). Trimming stripped 3 bases from V and 2 bases from J, with 13 bases between. The study ran the assay at deep level. Using immunoSEQ multiplex PCR, the repertoire was profiled, and TCRdb retains in-frame clones only, with some absent. The data show 660,000 or so clones, approximately 96% seen once. As concerns this clone: The antigen remains unidentified.

Sequenced material: naive CD8+ T cells sorted from blood. This sequence originates from a woman aged 25 to 39 in good health. This chain joins TRBV27 and TRBJ2-5; either TRBD1 or TRBD2 may supply D (5 bases each). The CDR3 DNA sequence: TGTGCCAGCAGTTTCTACCCGGGGCTACAAGAGACCCAGTACTTC. Translation gives CASSFYPGLQETQYF.